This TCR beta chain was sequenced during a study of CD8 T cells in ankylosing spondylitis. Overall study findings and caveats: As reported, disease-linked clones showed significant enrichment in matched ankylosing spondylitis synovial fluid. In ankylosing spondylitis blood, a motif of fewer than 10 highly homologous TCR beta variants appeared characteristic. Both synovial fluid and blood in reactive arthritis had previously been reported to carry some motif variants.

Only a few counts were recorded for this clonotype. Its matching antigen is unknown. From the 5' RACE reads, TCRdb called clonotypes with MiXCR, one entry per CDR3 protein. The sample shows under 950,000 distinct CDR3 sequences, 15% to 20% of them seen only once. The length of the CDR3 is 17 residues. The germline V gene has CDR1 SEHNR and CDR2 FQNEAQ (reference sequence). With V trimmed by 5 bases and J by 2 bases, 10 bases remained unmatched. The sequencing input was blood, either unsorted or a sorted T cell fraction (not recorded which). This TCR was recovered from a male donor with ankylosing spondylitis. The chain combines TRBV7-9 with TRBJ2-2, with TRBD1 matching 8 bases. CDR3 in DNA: TGTGCCAGCAGCAGGACAGGGCCGACGAGAAACACCGGGGAGCTGTTTTTT. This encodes CASSRTGPTRNTGELFF.